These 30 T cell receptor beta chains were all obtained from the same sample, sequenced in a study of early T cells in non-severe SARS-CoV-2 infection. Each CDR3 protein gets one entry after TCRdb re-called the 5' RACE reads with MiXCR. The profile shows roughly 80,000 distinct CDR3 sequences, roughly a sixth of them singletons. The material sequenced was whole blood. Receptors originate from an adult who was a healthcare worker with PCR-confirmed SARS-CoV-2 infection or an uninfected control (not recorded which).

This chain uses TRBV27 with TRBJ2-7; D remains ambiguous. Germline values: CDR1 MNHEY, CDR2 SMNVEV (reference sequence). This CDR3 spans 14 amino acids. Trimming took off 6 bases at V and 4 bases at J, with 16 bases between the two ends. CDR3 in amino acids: CASRTLRNKYEQYF. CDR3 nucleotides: TGTGCCAGCAGAACGCTGCGGAATAAATACGAGCAGTACTTC.

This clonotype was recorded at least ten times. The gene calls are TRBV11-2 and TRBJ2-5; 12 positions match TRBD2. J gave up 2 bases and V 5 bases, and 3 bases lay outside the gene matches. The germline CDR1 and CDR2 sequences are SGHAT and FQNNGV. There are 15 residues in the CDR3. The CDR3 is CASSRTSGIQETQYF. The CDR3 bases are TGTGCCAGCAGCCGGACTAGCGGGATACAAGAGACCCAGTACTTC.

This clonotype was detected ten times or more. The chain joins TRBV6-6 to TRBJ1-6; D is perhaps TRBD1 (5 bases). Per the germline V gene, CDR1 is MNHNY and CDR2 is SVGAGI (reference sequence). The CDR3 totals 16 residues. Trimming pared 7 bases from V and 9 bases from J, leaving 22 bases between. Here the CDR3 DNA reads TGTGCCAGCACCTCCGGGGGTGGGGAGCGACGTTCACCCCTCCACTTT. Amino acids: CASTSGGGERRSPLHF.

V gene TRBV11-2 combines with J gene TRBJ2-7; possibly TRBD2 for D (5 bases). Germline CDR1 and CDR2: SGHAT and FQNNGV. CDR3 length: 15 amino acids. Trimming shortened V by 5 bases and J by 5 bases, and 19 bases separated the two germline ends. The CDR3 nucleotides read TGTGCCAGCAGCAGCCAGGCGGGCCGGCTTGACGAGCAGTACTTC. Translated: CASSSQAGRLDEQYF.

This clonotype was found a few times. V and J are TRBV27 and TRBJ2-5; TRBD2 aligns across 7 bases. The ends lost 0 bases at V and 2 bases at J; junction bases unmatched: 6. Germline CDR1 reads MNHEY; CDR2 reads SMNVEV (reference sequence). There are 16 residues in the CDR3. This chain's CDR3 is CASSLSIYGGQETQYF. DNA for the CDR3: TGTGCCAGCAGTTTATCAATTTACGGGGGGCAAGAGACCCAGTACTTC.

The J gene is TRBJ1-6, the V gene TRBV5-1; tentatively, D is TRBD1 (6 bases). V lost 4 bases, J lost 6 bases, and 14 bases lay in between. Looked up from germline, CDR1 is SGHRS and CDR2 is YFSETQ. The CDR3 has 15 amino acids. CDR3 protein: CASSADRAFNSPLHF. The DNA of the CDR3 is TGCGCCAGCAGCGCGGACAGAGCCTTTAATTCACCCCTCCACTTT.

CDR3 loop: CASSIIDAAANGYTF. The CDR3 DNA follows: TGTGCCAGTAGTATTATCGACGCGGCCGCGAATGGCTACACCTTC. This chain joins TRBV19 and TRBJ1-2; D remains unclear. Trimming removed 3 bases from V and 6 bases from J, with 17 bases in between. The CDR3 is made up of 15 amino acids. The V gene's germline CDR1 is LNHDA and CDR2 SQIVND (reference sequence).

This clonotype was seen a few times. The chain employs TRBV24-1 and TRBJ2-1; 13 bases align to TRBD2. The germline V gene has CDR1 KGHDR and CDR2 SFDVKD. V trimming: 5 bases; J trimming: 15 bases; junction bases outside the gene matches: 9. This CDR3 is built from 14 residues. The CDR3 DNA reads TGTGCCACCAGTGTACTAGCGGGAGGGGCCTCGTGGTTCTTC. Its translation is CATSVLAGGASWFF.

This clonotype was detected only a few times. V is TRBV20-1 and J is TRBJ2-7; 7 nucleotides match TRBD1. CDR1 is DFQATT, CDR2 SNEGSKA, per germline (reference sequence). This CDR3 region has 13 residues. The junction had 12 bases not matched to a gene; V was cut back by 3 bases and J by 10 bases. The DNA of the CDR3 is TGCAGTGCTAGTAACCAGGGGGACATCGACCAGTACTTC. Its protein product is CSASNQGDIDQYF.

The chain's CDR3 is CASSIPTADTQYF. CDR3 DNA sequence: TGTGCCAGCAGCATACCGACAGCAGATACGCAGTATTTT. The chain links TRBV7-2 to TRBJ2-3; D possibly corresponds to TRBD1 (5 bases). Per germline, CDR1 SGHTA and CDR2 FQGNSA. This CDR3 spans 13 amino acids. Trimming cost V 5 bases and J 4 bases, with 10 bases left between them.

The CDR3 spells CASSPRTSGASTDTQYF. CDR3 nucleotides: TGTGCCAGCAGCCCAAGGACTAGCGGGGCTAGCACAGATACGCAGTATTTT. This chain joins TRBV11-3 and TRBJ2-3; 12 bases line up with TRBD2. The junction had 6 bases not matched to a gene; V was cut back by 5 bases and J by 0 bases. CDR3 length: 17 amino acids. Germline CDR1 SGHNT, CDR2 YENEEA.

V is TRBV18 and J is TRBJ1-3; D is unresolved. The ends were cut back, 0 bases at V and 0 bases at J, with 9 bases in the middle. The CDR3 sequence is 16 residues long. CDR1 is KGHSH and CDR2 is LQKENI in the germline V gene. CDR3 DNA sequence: TGTGCCAGCTCACCACCGACCAGGTTCTCTGGAAACACCATATATTTT. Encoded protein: CASSPPTRFSGNTIYF.

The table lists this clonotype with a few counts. For the CDR3, the DNA is TGTGCCAGCACAGACATGTATAGCAATCAGCCCCAGCATTTT. The encoded protein is CASTDMYSNQPQHF. The chain combines TRBV19 with TRBJ1-5; no definite D call. CDR1 and CDR2 from the germline V gene are LNHDA and SQIVND (reference sequence). Trimming shortened V by 9 bases and J by 0 bases, and 12 bases separated the two germline ends. The CDR3 is 14 amino acids.

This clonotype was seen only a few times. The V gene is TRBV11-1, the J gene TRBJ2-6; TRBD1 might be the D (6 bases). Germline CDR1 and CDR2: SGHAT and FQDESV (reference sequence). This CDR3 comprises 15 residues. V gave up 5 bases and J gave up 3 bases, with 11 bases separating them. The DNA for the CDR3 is TGTGCCAGCAGCCGTACAGGGATTGGGGCCAACGTCCTGACTTTC. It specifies CASSRTGIGANVLTF.

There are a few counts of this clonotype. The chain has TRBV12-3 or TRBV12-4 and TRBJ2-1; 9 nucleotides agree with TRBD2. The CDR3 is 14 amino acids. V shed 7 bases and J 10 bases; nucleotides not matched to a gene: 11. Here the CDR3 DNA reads TGTGCCAGCACCTATTTAGCGGGAGATCGGGAGCAGTTCTTC. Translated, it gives CASTYLAGDREQFF.

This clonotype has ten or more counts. CDR3 bases: TGCAGCGACCCACCGCTAGGTGGCGTTTGCAATGAGCAGTTCTTC. Protein: CSDPPLGGVCNEQFF. V gene TRBV29-1 combines with J gene TRBJ2-1; D remains ambiguous. The length of the CDR3 is 15 residues. CDR1 is SQVTM, CDR2 ANQGSEA, per germline. V was cut by 7 bases and J by 6 bases, with 22 bases left in between.

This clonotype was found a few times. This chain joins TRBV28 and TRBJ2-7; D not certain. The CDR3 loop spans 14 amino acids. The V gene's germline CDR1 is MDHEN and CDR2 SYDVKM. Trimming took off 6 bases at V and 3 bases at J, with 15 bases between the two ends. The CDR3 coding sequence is TGTGCCAGCAGGGCTCCCGGACCCCTCTACGAGCAGTACTTC. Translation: CASRAPGPLYEQYF.

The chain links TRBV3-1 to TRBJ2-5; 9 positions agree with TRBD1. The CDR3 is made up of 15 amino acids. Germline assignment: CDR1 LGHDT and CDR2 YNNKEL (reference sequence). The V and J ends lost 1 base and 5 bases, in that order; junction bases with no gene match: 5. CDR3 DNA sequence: TGTGCCAGCAGCCAAGCCTACAGGGGGCGGGAGACCCAGTACTTC. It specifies CASSQAYRGRETQYF.

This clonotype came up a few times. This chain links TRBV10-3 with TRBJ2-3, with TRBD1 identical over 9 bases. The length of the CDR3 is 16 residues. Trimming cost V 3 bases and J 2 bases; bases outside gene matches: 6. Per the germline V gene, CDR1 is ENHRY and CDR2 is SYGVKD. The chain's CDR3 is CAISDSDRGNTDTQYF. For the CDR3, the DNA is TGTGCCATCAGTGATTCTGACAGGGGGAACACAGATACGCAGTATTTT.

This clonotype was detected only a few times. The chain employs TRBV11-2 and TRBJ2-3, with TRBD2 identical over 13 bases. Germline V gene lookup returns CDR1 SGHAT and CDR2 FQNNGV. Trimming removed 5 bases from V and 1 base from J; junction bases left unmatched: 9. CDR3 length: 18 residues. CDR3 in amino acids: CASSRGLAGTPGTDTQYF. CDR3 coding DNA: TGTGCCAGCAGCCGGGGACTAGCGGGGACCCCGGGCACAGATACGCAGTATTTT.

Here the CDR3 reads CASSLRQMFDTEAFF. The CDR3 DNA follows: TGTGCCAGTAGTTTACGACAGATGTTCGACACTGAAGCTTTCTTT. The chain joins TRBV19 to TRBJ1-1; D may be TRBD1 (5 bases). The CDR3 is 15 residues long. CDR1 and CDR2 (germline): LNHDA, SQIVND (reference sequence). V shed 5 bases and J shed 3 bases, with 16 bases lying between them.

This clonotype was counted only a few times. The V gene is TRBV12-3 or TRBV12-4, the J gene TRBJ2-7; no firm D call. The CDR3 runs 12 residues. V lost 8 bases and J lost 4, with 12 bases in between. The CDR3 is CASALSGYEQYF. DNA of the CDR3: TGTGCCAGCGCCTTGAGTGGATACGAGCAGTACTTC.

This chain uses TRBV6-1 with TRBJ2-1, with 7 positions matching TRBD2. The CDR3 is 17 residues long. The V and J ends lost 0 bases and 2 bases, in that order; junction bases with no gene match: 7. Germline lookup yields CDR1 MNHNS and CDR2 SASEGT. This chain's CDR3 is CASSEAGASGAYNEQFF. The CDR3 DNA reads TGTGCCAGCAGTGAAGCGGGCGCGAGCGGGGCCTACAATGAGCAGTTCTTC.

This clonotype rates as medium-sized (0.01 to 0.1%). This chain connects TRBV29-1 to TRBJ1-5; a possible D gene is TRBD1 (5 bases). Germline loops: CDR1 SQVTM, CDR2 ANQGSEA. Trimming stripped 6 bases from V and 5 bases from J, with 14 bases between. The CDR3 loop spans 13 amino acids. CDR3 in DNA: TGCAGCGTCAACTTAGGAGGGGATCAGCCCCAGCATTTT. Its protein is CSVNLGGDQPQHF.

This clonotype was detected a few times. The CDR3 DNA sequence: TGCAGCGTCCGGTCGGGGGGACAGTTAACCGGGGAGCTGTTTTTT. Protein sequence: CSVRSGGQLTGELFF. The genes are TRBV29-1 and TRBJ2-2, with D possibly called TRBD1 or TRBD2 (7 bases each). The V gene lost 6 bases and the J gene lost 5 bases, with 19 bases spanning the gap. This CDR3 is 15 amino acids long. Germline V gives CDR1 SQVTM, CDR2 ANQGSEA.

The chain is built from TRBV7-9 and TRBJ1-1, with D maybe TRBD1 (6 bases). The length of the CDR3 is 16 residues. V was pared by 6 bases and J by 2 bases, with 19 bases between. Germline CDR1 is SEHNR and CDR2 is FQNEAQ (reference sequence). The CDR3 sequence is CASSTTRGTSNTEAFF. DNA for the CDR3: TGTGCCAGCAGTACGACTCGCGGGACATCAAACACTGAAGCTTTCTTT.

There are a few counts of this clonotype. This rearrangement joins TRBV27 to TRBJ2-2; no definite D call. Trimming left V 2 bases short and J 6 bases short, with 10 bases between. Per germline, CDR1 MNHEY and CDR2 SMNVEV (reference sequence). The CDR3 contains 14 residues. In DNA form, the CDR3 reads TGTGCCAGCAGTTTAAGGTCCTTCGCCGGGGAGCTGTTTTTT. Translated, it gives CASSLRSFAGELFF.

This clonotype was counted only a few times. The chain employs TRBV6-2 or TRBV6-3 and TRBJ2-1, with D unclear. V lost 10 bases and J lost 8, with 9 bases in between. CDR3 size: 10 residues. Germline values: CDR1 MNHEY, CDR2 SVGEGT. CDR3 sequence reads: CATTPDEQFF. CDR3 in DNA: TGTGCCACCACCCCGGATGAGCAGTTCTTC.

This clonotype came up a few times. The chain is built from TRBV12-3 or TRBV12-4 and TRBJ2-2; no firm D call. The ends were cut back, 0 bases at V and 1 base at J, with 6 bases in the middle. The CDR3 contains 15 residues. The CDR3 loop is CASSLAWENTGELFF. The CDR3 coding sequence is TGTGCCAGCAGTTTAGCGTGGGAGAACACCGGGGAGCTGTTTTTT.

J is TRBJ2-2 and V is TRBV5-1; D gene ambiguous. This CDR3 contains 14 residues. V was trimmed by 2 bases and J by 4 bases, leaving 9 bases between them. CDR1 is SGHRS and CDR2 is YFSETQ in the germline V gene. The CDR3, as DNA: TGCGCCAGCAGCTTCTCACAAAGCACCGGGGAGCTGTTTTTT. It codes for CASSFSQSTGELFF.